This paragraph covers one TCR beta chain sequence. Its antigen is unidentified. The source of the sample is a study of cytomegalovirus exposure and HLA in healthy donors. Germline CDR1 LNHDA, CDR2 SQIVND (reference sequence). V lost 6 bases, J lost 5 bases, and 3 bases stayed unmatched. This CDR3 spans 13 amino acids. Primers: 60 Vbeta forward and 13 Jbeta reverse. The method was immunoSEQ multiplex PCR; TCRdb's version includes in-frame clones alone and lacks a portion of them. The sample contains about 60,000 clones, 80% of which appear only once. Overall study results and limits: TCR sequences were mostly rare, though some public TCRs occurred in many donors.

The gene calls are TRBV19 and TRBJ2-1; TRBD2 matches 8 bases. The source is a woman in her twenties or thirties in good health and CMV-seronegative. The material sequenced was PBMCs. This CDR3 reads CASRGLGHNEQFF. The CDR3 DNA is TGTGCCAGTAGGGGACTAGGGCACAATGAGCAGTTCTTC.